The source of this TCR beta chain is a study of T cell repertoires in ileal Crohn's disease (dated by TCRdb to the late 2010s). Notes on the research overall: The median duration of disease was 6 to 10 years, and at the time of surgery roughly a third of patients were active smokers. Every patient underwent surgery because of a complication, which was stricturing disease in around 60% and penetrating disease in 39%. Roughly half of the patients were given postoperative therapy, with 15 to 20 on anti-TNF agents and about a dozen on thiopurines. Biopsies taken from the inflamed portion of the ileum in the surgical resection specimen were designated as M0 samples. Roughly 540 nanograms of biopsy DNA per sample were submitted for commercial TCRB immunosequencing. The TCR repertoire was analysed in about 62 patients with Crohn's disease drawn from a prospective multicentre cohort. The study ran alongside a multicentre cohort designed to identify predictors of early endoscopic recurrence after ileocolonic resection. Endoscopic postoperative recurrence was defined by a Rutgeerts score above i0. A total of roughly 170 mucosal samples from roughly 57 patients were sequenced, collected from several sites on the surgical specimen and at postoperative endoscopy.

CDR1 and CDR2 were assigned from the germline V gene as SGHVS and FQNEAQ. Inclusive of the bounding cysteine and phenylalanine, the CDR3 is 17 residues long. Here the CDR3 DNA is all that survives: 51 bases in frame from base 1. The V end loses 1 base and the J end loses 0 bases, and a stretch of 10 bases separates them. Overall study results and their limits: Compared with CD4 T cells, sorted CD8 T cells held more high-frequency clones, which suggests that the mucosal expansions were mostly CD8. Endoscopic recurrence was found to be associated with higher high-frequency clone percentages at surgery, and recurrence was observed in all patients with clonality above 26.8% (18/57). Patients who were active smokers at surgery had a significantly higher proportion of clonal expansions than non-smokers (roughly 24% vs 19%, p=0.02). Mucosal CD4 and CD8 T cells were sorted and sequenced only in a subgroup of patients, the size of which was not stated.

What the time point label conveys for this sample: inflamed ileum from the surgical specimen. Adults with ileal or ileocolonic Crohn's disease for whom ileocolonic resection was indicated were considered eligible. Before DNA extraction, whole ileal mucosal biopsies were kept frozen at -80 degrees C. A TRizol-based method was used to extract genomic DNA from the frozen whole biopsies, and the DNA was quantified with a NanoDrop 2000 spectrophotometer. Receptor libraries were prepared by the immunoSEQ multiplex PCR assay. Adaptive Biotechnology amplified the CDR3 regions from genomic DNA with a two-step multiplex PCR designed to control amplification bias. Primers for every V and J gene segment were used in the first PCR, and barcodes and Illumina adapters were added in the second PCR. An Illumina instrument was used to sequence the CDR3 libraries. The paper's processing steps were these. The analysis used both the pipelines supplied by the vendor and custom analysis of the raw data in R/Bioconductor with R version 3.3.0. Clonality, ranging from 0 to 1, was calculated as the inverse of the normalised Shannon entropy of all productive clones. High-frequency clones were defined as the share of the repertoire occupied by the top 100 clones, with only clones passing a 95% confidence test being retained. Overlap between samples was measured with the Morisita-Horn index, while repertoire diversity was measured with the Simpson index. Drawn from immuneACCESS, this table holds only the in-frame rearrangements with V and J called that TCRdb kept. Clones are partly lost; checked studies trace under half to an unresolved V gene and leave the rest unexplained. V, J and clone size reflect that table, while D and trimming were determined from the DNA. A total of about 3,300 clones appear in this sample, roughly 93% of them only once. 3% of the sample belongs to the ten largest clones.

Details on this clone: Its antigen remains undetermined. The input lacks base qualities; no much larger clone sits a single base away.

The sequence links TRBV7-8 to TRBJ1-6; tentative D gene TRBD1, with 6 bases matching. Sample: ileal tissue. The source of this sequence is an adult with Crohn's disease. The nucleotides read TGTGCCAGCAGCTTAGTGACAGGCCACTCCTATAATTCACCCCTCCACTTT. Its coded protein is CASSLVTGHSYNSPLHF.